The following is a T cell receptor (beta chain) sequence with its context. Its antigen is still unknown. The source of the sample is a study of regulatory T cells in long-lasting Graves disease. The study, taken as a whole, reports: The study found lower TCR diversity in persistent Graves' patients than in newly diagnosed ones.

Time point of the sample: persistent/refractory GD, antithyroid drugs over 5 years with positive TRAb. Researchers made the TCR library from RNA that was extracted from PBMCs. TCR beta libraries were built with iRepertoire HTBI primers and Arm-PCR of CDR3 regions. A single record per CDR3 protein comes from TCRdb applying MiXCR to the multiplex PCR reads. The sample consists of approximately 400,000 distinct CDR3 sequences, about 25% of them appearing once. This specimen consisted of peripheral blood mononuclear cells (PBMCs), obtained when the disease was refractory, from a patient treated with antithyroid drugs. This sequence was found in a female donor with Graves disease.

CDR3 nucleotides: TGTGCCAGCAGCTTAGTAGGGAGGGGTCTAGGGCACGAGCAGTACTTC. The encoded protein is CASSLVGRGLGHEQYF. The chain recombines TRBV11-2 with TRBJ2-7; 7 bases are shared with TRBD2. CDR1 is SGHAT, CDR2 FQNNGV, per germline. The CDR3 totals 16 residues. The V gene end was trimmed by 1 base and the J gene end by 5 bases; junction bases not matched to a gene: 11. The variable domain in full, completed from reference TRBV11-2 and TRBJ2-7, reads EAGVAQSPRYKIIEKRQSVAFWCNPISGHATLYWYQQILGQGPKLLIQFQNNGVVDDSQLPKDRFSAERLKGVDSTLKIQPAKLEDSAVYLCASSLVGRGLGHEQYFGPGTRLTVT.